This T cell receptor (beta chain) appears in the sequencing data of a study of cytomegalovirus exposure and HLA in healthy donors. From germline, CDR1 is SEHNR and CDR2 FQNEAQ (reference sequence). Trimming took off 1 base at V and 0 bases at J, with 10 bases between the two ends. The CDR3 runs 15 residues. This clone came up a few times. 13 Jbeta primers and 60 Vbeta primers were used for the PCR. Profiled with immunoSEQ multiplex PCR; TCRdb holds only in-frame clones, not every one. The data hold fewer than 120,000 clones, with about 80% observed a single time. J is TRBJ2-7 and V is TRBV7-9, with D possibly TRBD1 on 6 matching bases. This TCR was sampled from a man aged 30-40 years in good health and CMV-seropositive. Material for sequencing was PBMCs. The CDR3 DNA reads TGTGCCAGCAGCTTAGAACCGGACAGCTCCTACGAGCAGTACTTC. Amino acids: CASSLEPDSSYEQYF.